These 20 T cell receptor beta chains came from one sample sequenced in a study of OX40 agonist ivuxolimab in advanced cancers. TCRdb keeps only in-frame clones here, not all; method: immunoSEQ multiplex PCR. The table shows over 40,000 clones, with about four fifths occurring only once. The source was CD4+ or CD8+ T cells sorted from blood, collected in a trial of the OX40 agonist ivuxolimab. All receptors derive from an adult with an advanced solid tumor such as melanoma, head and neck, liver or kidney cancer.

This clone was seen a handful of times. V gene TRBV4-2 combines with J gene TRBJ1-4, with 10 bases fitting TRBD1. The CDR3 contains 14 residues. Germline CDR1 LGHNA, CDR2 YNFKEQ. The ends lost 6 bases at V and 8 bases at J; junction bases unmatched: 6. CDR3 sequence (DNA): TGTGCCAGCAGGACCGGGACAGGGGAGGAAAAACTGTTTTTT. Translated, it gives CASRTGTGEEKLFF.

CDR3 sequence reads: CASSEKGGNTEAFF. The CDR3 DNA reads TGCGCCAGCAGTGAAAAAGGGGGGAACACTGAAGCTTTCTTT. The rearrangement uses TRBV10-1 and TRBJ1-1; D may be TRBD1 (6 bases). The CDR3 sequence is 14 residues long. The V and J ends lost 3 bases and 1 base respectively, with 9 bases between them. CDR1 is WNHNN, CDR2 SYGVQD, per germline (reference sequence).

The chain joins TRBV11-2 to TRBJ1-3; D not certain. This CDR3 has 12 amino acids. CDR1 is SGHAT, CDR2 FQNNGV, per germline. V lost 1 base and J 4 bases, leaving 2 bases between the germline ends. The CDR3 loop is CASSLAGNTIYF. The DNA for the CDR3 is TGTGCCAGCAGCTTAGCCGGAAACACCATATATTTT.

V and J are TRBV5-4 and TRBJ2-5; 10 bases are a match to TRBD2. Per germline, CDR1 SGHNT and CDR2 YYREEE (reference sequence). The CDR3 totals 14 residues. V gave up 4 bases and J gave up 2 bases; unmatched junction bases: 2. CDR3 in DNA: TGTGCCAGCAGCGTGGGACTAGCGCAAGAGACCCAGTACTTC. As protein: CASSVGLAQETQYF.

The J gene is TRBJ2-7, the V gene TRBV14, with D unresolved. V was clipped by 4 bases and J by 3 bases, with 10 bases between them. The CDR3 consists of 13 residues. Germline V lookup: CDR1 SGHDN, CDR2 FVKESK. The CDR3 DNA follows: TGTGCCAGCAGCCGACGGCTGGGCTACGAGCAGTACTTC. This encodes CASSRRLGYEQYF.

This rearrangement joins TRBV5-1 to TRBJ1-4, with unresolved D. V was clipped by 7 bases and J by 7 bases, with 20 bases between them. The CDR3 consists of 15 residues. Germline CDR1 SGHRS, CDR2 YFSETQ. CDR3 nucleotides: TGCGCCAGCTCCCCATTGTCGGGAGGTGGTGAAAAACTGTTTTTT. It codes for CASSPLSGGGEKLFF.

The gene calls are TRBV19 and TRBJ1-5; D is unclear. Germline assignment: CDR1 LNHDA and CDR2 SQIVND (reference sequence). Trimming shortened V by 10 bases and J by 3 bases, and 13 bases separated the two germline ends. The CDR3 runs to 13 residues. CDR3 in DNA: TGTGCCACCGGGGAGGGAATCAATCAGCCCCAGCATTTT. The encoded protein is CATGEGINQPQHF.

The chain couples TRBV6-6 to TRBJ1-6, with D tentatively TRBD1 (5 bases). The V gene's germline CDR1 is MNHNY and CDR2 SVGAGI (reference sequence). The CDR3 spans 15 residues. Trimming took 5 bases from V and 3 from J, leaving 11 bases between them. The chain's CDR3 is CASSPRQIYNSPLHF. For the CDR3, the DNA is TGTGCCAGCAGTCCCCGACAGATCTATAATTCACCCCTCCACTTT.

The V and J genes are TRBV21-1 and TRBJ2-5; TRBD2 is the table's D call, not checked against the DNA. TRBV21-1 counts as a pseudogene. This CDR3 has 15 amino acids. DNA for the CDR3: TGTGCCAGCAGCACCGACGGGGGGGCGGGAGAGACCCAGTACTTC. It translates to CASSTDGGAGETQYF.

This clone was seen once. V is TRBV5-4 and J is TRBJ1-5, with D uncertain. Germline V gives CDR1 SGHNT, CDR2 YYREEE (reference sequence). Trimming shortened V by 4 bases and J by 9 bases, and 8 bases separated the two germline ends. The CDR3 has 11 residues. CDR3 sequence: CASSQKWPQHF. Written as DNA, the CDR3 is TGTGCCAGCAGCCAGAAATGGCCCCAGCATTTT.

This clone came up a few times. The chain uses TRBV27 and TRBJ2-5, with TRBD1 matching over 7 bases. V lost 4 bases and J lost 5; bases outside the gene matches: 10. CDR1 is MNHEY, CDR2 SMNVEV, per germline (reference sequence). This CDR3 is built from 15 residues. In DNA, the CDR3 is TGTGCCAGCAGTTCAGGCAGGGGGAACTTCGAGACCCAGTACTTC. Translation: CASSSGRGNFETQYF.

The V gene is TRBV5-4, the J gene TRBJ2-5, with 8 nucleotides matching TRBD1. Germline values: CDR1 SGHNT, CDR2 YYREEE (reference sequence). This CDR3 region has 17 residues. V lost 4 bases, J lost 2 bases, and 13 bases stayed unmatched. Written as DNA, the CDR3 is TGTGCCAGCAGCCGTAAGGGACAGGCGAGCCTACAAGAGACCCAGTACTTC. As protein: CASSRKGQASLQETQYF. The variable domain in full, with the rest retrieved from reference TRBV5-4 and TRBJ2-5, is ETGVTQSPTHLIKTRGQQVTLRCSSQSGHNTVSWYQQALGQGPQFIFQYYREEENGRGNFPPRFSGLQFPNYSSELNVNALELDDSALYLCASSRKGQASLQETQYFGPGTRLLVL.

This clone was seen a handful of times. This CDR3 reads CASSFPERGEQYF. The CDR3 DNA sequence: TGTGCCAGCAGTTTCCCGGAACGGGGCGAGCAGTACTTC. The chain couples TRBV27 to TRBJ2-7; TRBD2 might be the D (5 bases). Germline lookup yields CDR1 MNHEY and CDR2 SMNVEV (reference sequence). V dropped 3 bases and J dropped 6 bases, with 12 bases sitting between them. The CDR3 is 13 residues long.

This chain uses TRBV4-2 with TRBJ1-5, with TRBD1 matching over 9 bases. Germline V gene sequence: CDR1 LGHNA, CDR2 YNFKEQ. The V gene end was trimmed by 3 bases and the J gene end by 6 bases; junction bases not matched to a gene: 6. The CDR3 loop spans 15 amino acids. CDR3 residues: CASSHEQGAAQPQHF. The CDR3 DNA reads as TGTGCCAGCAGCCACGAACAGGGGGCGGCTCAGCCCCAGCATTTT.

This clone was counted a single time. This sequence joins TRBV7-2 and TRBJ2-5; D is possibly TRBD2 (5 bases). The V gene's germline CDR1 is SGHTA and CDR2 FQGNSA. V lost 1 base to trimming and J lost 4 bases, with 10 bases between them. This CDR3 has 14 residues. CDR3 sequence: CASSLVFRGETQYF. In DNA form, the CDR3 reads TGTGCCAGCAGCTTAGTGTTTCGGGGAGAGACCCAGTACTTC.

This clone has a single count. J is TRBJ2-3 and V is TRBV11-1; D assignment may be TRBD1 or TRBD2 (5 bases each). This CDR3 comprises 16 residues. Trimming shortened V by 5 bases and J by 0 bases, and 15 bases separated the two germline ends. Germline V CDR1 and CDR2: SGHAT, FQDESV (reference sequence). In DNA form, the CDR3 reads TGTGCCAGCAGCCCCCGGGGCAGGTCTAGCACAGATACGCAGTATTTT. This encodes CASSPRGRSSTDTQYF.

This clone appeared once. As DNA, the CDR3 is TGTGCCAGTAGTATGCCTAGCGGGGACTCCTACGAGCAGTACTTC. Its protein is CASSMPSGDSYEQYF. The J gene is TRBJ2-7, the V gene TRBV19, with TRBD2 identical over 9 bases. This CDR3 spans 15 amino acids. Germline trimming cut 3 bases from V and 0 bases from J; bases unmatched to any gene: 3. Germline V gene data show CDR1 as LNHDA and CDR2 as SQIVND (reference sequence).

This clone was detected a few times. The rearrangement links TRBV7-8 to TRBJ1-2, with TRBD1 matching over 9 bases. The germline gives CDR1 SGHVS, CDR2 FQNEAQ. The CDR3 loop spans 16 amino acids. V gave up 4 bases and J gave up 8 bases; unmatched junction bases: 14. CDR3 bases: TGTGCCAGCAGCTCGGTCAGGACAGGGGCTGGGAGCGGCTACACCTTC. Amino acid sequence: CASSSVRTGAGSGYTF.

The chain uses TRBV5-1 and TRBJ1-2; D might be TRBD1 (5 bases). The CDR3 loop spans 14 amino acids. The germline CDR1 and CDR2 sequences are SGHRS and YFSETQ. V lost 5 bases and J lost 1, with 12 bases in between. The CDR3 bases are TGCGCCAGCAGTGCCGGGACGGATAACTATGGCTACACCTTC. This gives the protein CASSAGTDNYGYTF.

The chain employs TRBV5-1 and TRBJ2-3; 15 nucleotides match TRBD2. The V gene end was trimmed by 4 bases and the J gene end by 5 bases; junction bases not matched to a gene: 5. This CDR3 region has 16 residues. The germline CDR1 and CDR2 sequences are SGHRS and YFSETQ. CDR3 coding DNA: TGCGCCAGCAGCCGGACTAGCGGGGGGGCTGGAGATACGCAGTATTTT. The encoded protein is CASSRTSGGAGDTQYF.